Listed here is a single T cell receptor (beta chain). As handled by the study authors: Amplifying reference gene primers gave estimates of nucleated cell counts. Method: immunoSEQ multiplex PCR; TCRdb's copy keeps in-frame clones and lacks some. The V and J calls and the clone size are those of that table, but D and trimming were determined from the DNA. The sample contains 73,000 or so clones, about four fifths of which appear only once. This entry comes from a study of blood T cell repertoires in COVID-19. Study in general: Spain, Italy and the United States supplied samples that represented acute and convalescent COVID-19. The cDNA or gDNA used as material had been derived from T cells, B-cell-depleted T cells, or PBMCs.

The CDR3 contains 15 residues. CDR1 SGHTA and CDR2 FQGNSA come from the germline V gene. V shed 5 bases and J shed 0 bases, with 11 bases lying between them. The chain has TRBV7-2 and TRBJ2-1; no reliable D call. The receptor's source is a man over 45 with active COVID-19. The sequencing sample was made of peripheral blood. The CDR3 here is CASSATWSSYNEQFF. The CDR3 nucleotides read TGTGCCAGCAGCGCCACTTGGAGCTCCTACAATGAGCAGTTCTTC.